These 30 T cell receptor beta chains were all obtained from the same sample, sequenced in a study of T cell repertoires in cytomegalovirus infection. TCRdb reprocessed the reads via MiXCR and lists one record per CDR3 protein. The sample has approximately 500,000 distinct CDR3 sequences; around 10% are singletons. Sequencing was done on a sample of PBMCs. These receptors originate from a human donor in good health (CMV status not recorded). Some clones in this sample may be carry-over from other donors' samples.

This clonotype was counted a few times. The chain combines TRBV7-2 with TRBJ2-5; D is unclear. Per the germline V gene, CDR1 is SGHTA and CDR2 is FQGNSA. The CDR3 covers 12 residues. The germline V and J ends were trimmed by 4 bases and 5 bases, with 8 bases remaining between them. The CDR3 loop is CASSYPGETQYF. CDR3 DNA: TGTGCCAGCAGCTACCCCGGGGAGACCCAGTACTTC.

There are many counts of this clonotype. V is TRBV12-3 or TRBV12-4 and J is TRBJ2-1; 10 bases align to TRBD2. This CDR3 contains 15 residues. Losses at the gene ends were 5 bases for V and 4 bases for J; bases not matched to a gene: 5. CDR3 in amino acids: CASSGLAVNYNEQFF. CDR3 DNA sequence: TGTGCCAGCAGTGGACTAGCGGTTAATTACAATGAGCAGTTCTTC.

The V gene is TRBV27, the J gene TRBJ1-1; no firm D call. The germline V and J ends were trimmed by 5 bases and 7 bases, with 8 bases remaining between them. Germline V gene lookup returns CDR1 MNHEY and CDR2 SMNVEV (reference sequence). This CDR3 comprises 11 residues. CDR3 sequence (DNA): TGTGCCAGCAGTGATTTATTTGAAGCTTTCTTT. Translation gives CASSDLFEAFF.

Ten or more counts support this clonotype. V usage is TRBV30 and J usage is TRBJ2-3; D perhaps matches TRBD1 (5 bases). Germline-derived CDR1 and CDR2 are GTSNPN and SVGIG (reference sequence). Trimming took off 2 bases at V and 2 bases at J, with 11 bases between the two ends. This CDR3 is 14 amino acids long. The CDR3 is CAWSSDTLTDTQYF. CDR3 DNA: TGTGCCTGGAGTTCGGACACCCTCACAGATACGCAGTATTTT.

This clonotype has more than one count but fewer than ten. V usage is TRBV7-2 and J usage is TRBJ1-5; D may be TRBD1 (6 bases). The CDR3 totals 16 residues. V was clipped by 1 base and J by 2 bases, with 12 bases between them. CDR1 and CDR2 from the germline V gene are SGHTA and FQGNSA. CDR3 nucleotides: TGTGCCAGCAGCTTAGAAGGGGGTATGGGCAATCAGCCCCAGCATTTT. It encodes CASSLEGGMGNQPQHF.

Ten or more counts support this clonotype. This chain joins TRBV7-6 and TRBJ1-4; a possible D gene is TRBD1 (5 bases). Germline CDR1 is SGHVS and CDR2 is FNYEAQ. V shed 5 bases and J shed 4 bases, with 11 bases lying between them. The CDR3 consists of 14 residues. The CDR3 is CASSLGRFNEKLFF. The CDR3 region has the DNA TGTGCCAGCAGCCTGGGACGGTTTAATGAAAAACTGTTTTTT.

V and J are TRBV20-1 and TRBJ1-2; TRBD1 agrees at 9 bases. J lost 4 bases, V lost 4 bases, and 4 bases had no gene match. Germline CDR1 is DFQATT and CDR2 is SNEGSKA (reference sequence). The CDR3 totals 13 residues. The CDR3 DNA reads as TGCAGTGCTAAACAGGGGGCCCTCTATGGCTACACCTTC. It translates to CSAKQGALYGYTF.

This clonotype was observed a handful of times. The chain combines TRBV6-1 with TRBJ1-2; the D is unclear. Trimming removed 1 base at V and 10 bases at J, with 16 bases between. The germline V gene encodes CDR1 MNHNS and CDR2 SASEGT. There are 14 residues in the CDR3. CDR3 DNA sequence: TGTGCCAGCAGTGAAGATGTGGGCCCCTATCACTACACCTTC. Its protein is CASSEDVGPYHYTF.

This clonotype showed up many times. The chain couples TRBV12-3 or TRBV12-4 to TRBJ1-4, with 9 positions matching TRBD1. CDR3 length: 17 residues. J gave up 5 bases and V 3 bases, and 10 bases lay outside the gene matches. CDR3 residues: CASSFLATGTGNEKLFF. The CDR3 nucleotides are TGTGCCAGCAGTTTTCTTGCAACCGGGACAGGGAATGAAAAACTGTTTTTT.

The chain links TRBV12-3 or TRBV12-4 to TRBJ2-3; D gene uncertain. With 5 bases removed from V and 1 base from J, the gap between germline ends came to 10 bases. The CDR3 runs 14 residues. The CDR3, as DNA: TGTGCCAGCAGTCCGAGGTCGGGCACAGATACGCAGTATTTT. Its protein product is CASSPRSGTDTQYF.

Turning to this clonotype: A read error may be the cause here, since a much bigger clone is one base away. This chain uses TRBV9 with TRBJ2-6; no reliable D call. The V and J ends lost 8 bases and 0 bases respectively, with 3 bases between them. The CDR3 extends over 12 amino acids. Germline V gene sequence: CDR1 SGDLS, CDR2 YYNGEE. CDR3 in amino acids: CASDSGANVLTF. In nucleotides, the CDR3 is TGTGCCAGTGACTCTGGGGCCAACGTCCTGACTTTC.

V usage is TRBV6-2 or TRBV6-3 and J usage is TRBJ2-3; possibly TRBD1 or TRBD2 for D (5 bases each). The V end lost 7 bases, the J end lost 2 bases, and 19 bases lay between the germline ends. Germline assignment: CDR1 MNHEY and CDR2 SVGEGT. The CDR3 covers 16 residues. CDR3 nucleotides: TGTGCCAGCAACCAAGACCCGGGACGGTACACAGATACGCAGTATTTT. Encoded protein: CASNQDPGRYTDTQYF.

This clonotype was seen many times. The chain uses TRBV19 and TRBJ1-4, with a tentative D call TRBD1 (5 bases). V was clipped by 3 bases and J by 10 bases, with 12 bases between them. This CDR3 contains 13 residues. Germline V gene data show CDR1 as LNHDA and CDR2 as SQIVND (reference sequence). Written as DNA, the CDR3 is TGTGCCAGTAGTATTGAAGAGGGACGAAAACTGTTTTTT. Encoded protein: CASSIEEGRKLFF.

The chain carries TRBV7-9 and TRBJ2-4; 8 bases align to TRBD1. The V segment lost 11 bases and the J segment 6 bases; nucleotides outside the gene matches: 9. Germline lookup yields CDR1 SEHNR and CDR2 FQNEAQ (reference sequence). The CDR3 covers 13 residues. The CDR3 DNA sequence: TGTGCCGAACAGACAGGGGAGCTAAACATTCAGTACTTC. Residues: CAEQTGELNIQYF.

The chain has TRBV6-2 or TRBV6-3 and TRBJ1-1; D may be TRBD1 (6 bases). The CDR3 is 13 amino acids. V was pared by 5 bases and J by 7 bases, with 14 bases between. The germline CDR1 and CDR2 sequences are MNHEY and SVGEGT. Written as DNA, the CDR3 is TGTGCCAGCAGTCTCTTAAGGGGGTTTGAAGCTTTCTTT. Translation gives CASSLLRGFEAFF.

This clonotype has more than one count but fewer than ten. The chain employs TRBV10-3 and TRBJ2-4; D is unclear. Trimming removed 3 bases at V and 1 base at J, with 13 bases between. Germline V gene sequence: CDR1 ENHRY, CDR2 SYGVKD. This CDR3 has 16 amino acids. The CDR3: CAISDPDGRAKNIQYF. For the CDR3, the DNA is TGTGCCATCAGTGACCCGGACGGACGGGCCAAAAACATTCAGTACTTC.

There are a few counts of this clonotype. The chain joins TRBV19 to TRBJ2-1; TRBD2 agrees at 9 bases. The trim removed 3 bases at V and 7 bases at J, leaving 4 bases unmatched. The CDR3 is 14 residues long. Germline assignment: CDR1 LNHDA and CDR2 SQIVND (reference sequence). The CDR3 protein is CASSISSGVNEQFF. CDR3 nucleotide sequence: TGTGCCAGTAGTATTTCTAGCGGGGTAAATGAGCAGTTCTTC.

This clonotype turned up a few times. This chain joins TRBV18 and TRBJ1-3, with a possible D match to TRBD1 (6 bases). The length of the CDR3 is 17 residues. The germline CDR1 and CDR2 sequences are KGHSH and LQKENI. The V gene lost 0 bases and the J gene lost 0 bases, with 12 bases spanning the gap. The CDR3 is CASSPPRTVFSGNTIYF. The DNA for the CDR3 is TGTGCCAGCTCACCACCCCGGACAGTCTTCTCTGGAAACACCATATATTTT. Using reference TRBV18 and TRBJ1-3 for the parts outside the CDR3, the full variable domain is NAGVMQNPRHLVRRRGQEARLRCSPMKGHSHVYWYRQLPEEGLKFMVYLQKENIIDESGMPKERFSAEFPKEGPSILRIQQVVRGDSAAYFCASSPPRTVFSGNTIYFGEGSWLTVV.

This clonotype has at least ten counts. The chain employs TRBV7-8 and TRBJ1-1, with D possibly matching TRBD1 (6 bases). This CDR3 is built from 13 residues. V was clipped by 6 bases and J by 11 bases, with 19 bases between them. Looked up from germline, CDR1 is SGHVS and CDR2 is FQNEAQ. The CDR3 region has the DNA TGTGCCAGCAGTACAGGGCCCGAGGCCGCGGCTTTCTTT. Its protein is CASSTGPEAAAFF.

This clonotype showed up many times. The chain couples TRBV27 to TRBJ2-2, with a possible D match to TRBD2 (6 bases). The ends were cut back, 2 bases at V and 5 bases at J, with 18 bases in the middle. This CDR3 spans 17 amino acids. The germline CDR1 and CDR2 sequences are MNHEY and SMNVEV (reference sequence). The chain's CDR3 is CASSLNSDYGRTGELFF. CDR3 nucleotides: TGTGCCAGCAGTTTAAATTCGGACTATGGAAGGACCGGGGAGCTGTTTTTT.

The sample holds many counts of this clonotype. The J gene is TRBJ2-2, the V gene TRBV18; no firm D call. CDR1 and CDR2 (germline): KGHSH, LQKENI. The CDR3 consists of 12 residues. V was trimmed by 8 bases and J by 6 bases, leaving 10 bases between them. The CDR3 DNA reads TGTGCCAGCAGTCCACGGGCCGGGGAGCTGTTTTTT. The encoded protein is CASSPRAGELFF.

The CDR3 DNA is TGTGCCAGGGGACAGACCTCCTACGAGCAGTACTTC. It encodes CARGQTSYEQYF. V and J are TRBV2 and TRBJ2-7; 7 bases align to TRBD1. Germline CDR1 is SNHLY and CDR2 is FYNNEI. The CDR3 spans 12 residues. The trim removed 9 bases at V and 0 bases at J, leaving 2 bases unmatched.

In its sample, this clonotype was seen many times. CDR3 sequence: CASSSTGSSNTGELFF. CDR3 nucleotides: TGCGCCAGCAGCTCGACAGGGTCCTCGAACACCGGGGAGCTGTTTTTT. This chain connects TRBV5-1 to TRBJ2-2; 7 bases fit TRBD1. CDR3 length equals 16 residues. V was pared by 3 bases and J by 0 bases, with 5 bases of the junction left unmatched. Germline CDR1 SGHRS, CDR2 YFSETQ.

A few counts support this clonotype. The rearrangement uses TRBV20-1 and TRBJ1-5; TRBD1 agrees at 7 bases. From germline, CDR1 is DFQATT and CDR2 SNEGSKA (reference sequence). The CDR3 is made up of 12 amino acids. Losses at the gene ends were 6 bases for V and 6 bases for J; bases not matched to a gene: 5. The chain's CDR3 is CSARTGTQPQHF. The CDR3 DNA reads as TGCAGTGCGCGGACAGGTACTCAGCCCCAGCATTTT.

This clonotype was seen at least ten times. The rearrangement links TRBV12-3 or TRBV12-4 to TRBJ1-5, with D hard to call. The CDR3 has 13 residues. V lost 0 bases, J lost 7 bases, and 7 bases lay in between. The CDR3 DNA follows: TGTGCCAGCAGTTTAGCGTTAGGCCAGCCCCAGCATTTT. This sequence encodes CASSLALGQPQHF.

This clonotype showed up many times. This chain joins TRBV7-9 and TRBJ2-2; TRBD2 agrees at 8 bases. This CDR3 is built from 16 residues. In germline, CDR1 is SEHNR, CDR2 FQNEAQ (reference sequence). V shed 3 bases, J shed 2 bases, and the junction held 5 bases outside the gene matches. The CDR3 region is CASSLSLAGNTGELFF. The CDR3 coding sequence is TGTGCCAGCAGCTTGTCCCTAGCGGGTAACACCGGGGAGCTGTTTTTT.

There are many counts of this clonotype. The V call is TRBV10-3, the J call TRBJ2-5; D is perhaps TRBD1 (5 bases). In germline, CDR1 is ENHRY, CDR2 SYGVKD. This CDR3 spans 14 amino acids. Trimming took 3 bases from V and 5 from J, leaving 13 bases between them. The CDR3 here is CAISEGAEVETQYF. In DNA, the CDR3 is TGTGCCATCAGTGAAGGGGCCGAGGTGGAGACCCAGTACTTC.

This clonotype occurred many times. This chain connects TRBV7-2 to TRBJ1-4; D gene ambiguous. Trimming stripped 4 bases from V and 3 bases from J, with 15 bases between. CDR1 is SGHTA and CDR2 is FQGNSA in the germline V gene. The CDR3 totals 16 residues. The CDR3 nucleotides read TGTGCCAGCAGCTACCTCGGGGAGGGCGCTAATGAAAAACTGTTTTTT. This translates into CASSYLGEGANEKLFF.

A few counts support this clonotype. Here the CDR3 DNA reads TGTGCCAGCAGGTTAGGGGACCAGCCCCAGCATTTT. Translation gives CASRLGDQPQHF. The chain combines TRBV3-1 with TRBJ1-5; perhaps TRBD1 as D (5 bases). Trimming took off 6 bases at V and 7 bases at J, with 10 bases between the two ends. The CDR3 is 12 amino acids. The germline V gene has CDR1 LGHDT and CDR2 YNNKEL (reference sequence).

This clonotype was seen repeatedly, ten times or more. The chain couples TRBV7-3 to TRBJ2-2; D may be TRBD1 or TRBD2 (5 bases each). V dropped 5 bases and J dropped 4 bases, with 17 bases sitting between them. CDR3 length: 16 residues. Germline V CDR1 and CDR2: SGHTA, FQGTGA. The chain's CDR3 is CASSLRTPRGTGELFF. Here the CDR3 DNA reads TGTGCCAGCAGCCTTCGGACACCCCGGGGCACCGGGGAGCTGTTTTTT.